Listed below are T cell receptor beta chains from one sample, sequenced in a study of T cells expressing NK-cell markers. TCRdb reprocessed the 5' RACE reads and keeps a single row for each CDR3 protein, giving no DNA. The listing contains 350,000 to 400,000 distinct CDR3 sequences. Sequenced: blood T cells: a sorted CD56 or NKG2C T cell subset, CD4+ or CD8+ T cells, or bulk PBMC T cells (not recorded which). These receptors were collected from a woman between 50 and 59 years old in good health. Both conserved end residues are part of each CDR3. Fields, in order: J gene, V gene, CDR3 protein.

j_gene: TRBJ2-2; v_gene: TRBV20-1; CDR3aa: CSARAGDRGDTGELFF
j_gene: TRBJ2-1; v_gene: TRBV24-1; CDR3aa: CATSSVRDRVLHNEQFF
j_gene: TRBJ1-1; v_gene: TRBV29-1; CDR3aa: CSVETGHNTEAFF
j_gene: TRBJ1-2; v_gene: TRBV6-5; CDR3aa: CASSIGTNYGYTF
j_gene: TRBJ2-1; v_gene: TRBV7-2; CDR3aa: CASSLTSGILYEQFF
j_gene: TRBJ2-1; v_gene: TRBV27; CDR3aa: CASSSLSGRGYNEQFF
j_gene: TRBJ1-1; v_gene: TRBV29-1; CDR3aa: CSADDRFRSEAFF
j_gene: TRBJ2-5; v_gene: TRBV24-1; CDR3aa: CATSDTGFGTSGRVGQETQYF
j_gene: TRBJ2-7; v_gene: TRBV5-6; CDR3aa: CASSPRLAGDPYEQYF
j_gene: TRBJ2-5; v_gene: TRBV11-2; CDR3aa: CASGTYGTQYF
j_gene: TRBJ1-2; v_gene: TRBV12-3/TRBV12-4; CDR3aa: CASSAGASNYGYTF
j_gene: TRBJ2-1; v_gene: TRBV27; CDR3aa: CASYRDGVYNEQFF
j_gene: TRBJ2-1; v_gene: TRBV11-3; CDR3aa: CASSPLEGGPINEQFF
j_gene: TRBJ2-1; v_gene: TRBV5-1; CDR3aa: CASSLDLAGVGEQFF
j_gene: TRBJ2-1; v_gene: TRBV3-1; CDR3aa: CASSQGLAGGPVPYNEQFF
j_gene: TRBJ2-5; v_gene: TRBV27; CDR3aa: CASRLRGSGQETQYF
j_gene: TRBJ2-2; v_gene: TRBV6-6; CDR3aa: CASTGLVWAGELFF
j_gene: TRBJ2-7; v_gene: TRBV20-1; CDR3aa: CSARGRTVYEQYF
j_gene: TRBJ2-1; v_gene: TRBV12-3/TRBV12-4; CDR3aa: CASSLRDRGWSYNEQFF
j_gene: TRBJ2-5; v_gene: TRBV20-1; CDR3aa: CSARPHRAAQETQYF
j_gene: TRBJ2-2; v_gene: TRBV12-3/TRBV12-4; CDR3aa: CASSPYTGELFF
j_gene: TRBJ2-1; v_gene: TRBV6-5; CDR3aa: CASSIRIRYNEQFF
j_gene: TRBJ1-4; v_gene: TRBV20-1; CDR3aa: CSAREQGSWEKLFF
j_gene: TRBJ2-1; v_gene: TRBV5-1; CDR3aa: CASSGDIFFDSYNEQFF
j_gene: TRBJ2-5; v_gene: TRBV29-1; CDR3aa: CSVALGRQETQYF
j_gene: TRBJ2-5; v_gene: TRBV5-6; CDR3aa: CASNSGAEETQYF
j_gene: TRBJ2-7; v_gene: TRBV12-3/TRBV12-4; CDR3aa: CASRVDRPTYEQYF